This T cell receptor beta chain was captured by sequencing in a study of regulatory T cells in long-lasting Graves disease. TCR beta libraries were built with iRepertoire HTBI primers and Arm-PCR of CDR3 regions. Each CDR3 protein gets one entry after TCRdb re-called the multiplex PCR reads with MiXCR. The table lists about 470,000 distinct CDR3 sequences, more than 20% of them singletons. This clonotype was picked up many times. Its antigen is undetermined. CDR3 length equals 15 residues. V was cut by 4 bases and J by 11 bases, with 19 bases left in between. Germline V gene sequence: CDR1 SGHRS, CDR2 YFSETQ. Findings and limits, study-wide: Persistent patients shared some 2,500 public clonotypes among themselves. Newly diagnosed patients shared fewer, at roughly 1,000. Patients with persistent disease showed a bias toward TRBV28, TRBJ1-2 and TRBJ2-5.

Sample time point: persistent/refractory GD, antithyroid drugs over 5 years with positive TRAb. RNA from PBMCs was the source of the TCR library. Graves' disease diagnoses followed American Thyroid Association guidelines. Each of the patients was recruited from an endocrinology department situated in Xi'an, China. This TCR derives from a female donor with Graves disease. The chain employs TRBV5-1 and TRBJ2-6, with D maybe TRBD2 (6 bases). This specimen consisted of peripheral blood mononuclear cells (PBMCs), obtained when the disease was refractory, from a patient treated with antithyroid drugs. CDR3 in amino acids: CASSTGDWNAHVLTF. In DNA form, the CDR3 reads TGCGCCAGCAGCACTGGGGACTGGAACGCTCACGTCCTGACTTTC.